Listed below are T cell receptor beta chains from one sample, sequenced in a study of control samples from healthy donors and cancer patients. Produced via immunoSEQ multiplex PCR; TCRdb's table is partial and in-frame only. The sample has about 160,000 clones; roughly 94% are singletons. The material sequenced was blood. These receptors came from a woman aged 35 to 49 in good health. Each CDR3 is given with its conserved first and last residue. The D gene is left open where the match is weak. Only some rows state a clone size, as once, few, many or a class for expanded clones.

CDR3 protein	CDR3 DNA	D gene	V gene	clone size	J gene
CASSQGSTGWGGGYTF	TGCGCCAGCAGCCAAGGATCCACAGGGTGGGGCGGTGGCTACACCTTC	.	TRBV4-3	once	TRBJ1-2
CASEDREGSPLHF	TGTGCCAGCGAAGACAGGGAAGGCTCACCCCTCCACTTT	TRBD1	TRBV2	.	TRBJ1-6
CASSLGYSNQPQHF	TGCGCCAGCAGCTTAGGGTATAGCAATCAGCCCCAGCATTTT	.	TRBV5-1	.	TRBJ1-5
CASRLVTEAFF	TGTGCCAGCCGTCTTGTTACTGAAGCTTTCTTT	.	TRBV2	once	TRBJ1-1
CASSQSRDRGYAGANVLTF	TGTGCCAGCAGCCAGTCCCGGGACAGGGGGTATGCTGGGGCCAACGTCCTGACTTTC	TRBD1	TRBV14	.	TRBJ2-6
CASSLDQGPLYEQYF	TGTGCCAGCAGCTTAGACCAGGGGCCCCTCTACGAGCAGTACTTC	.	TRBV7-6	.	TRBJ2-7
CASSLGTVNQPQHF	TGTGCCAGCAGCTTGGGGACAGTAAATCAGCCCCAGCATTTT	TRBD1	TRBV7-2	.	TRBJ1-5
CSVGFDTEAFF	TGCAGCGTTGGCTTTGATACTGAAGCTTTCTTT	.	TRBV29-1	.	TRBJ1-1
CASSLHDMTGVRSPLHF	TGTGCCAGCAGCCTTCACGACATGACAGGGGTTCGTTCACCCCTCCACTTT	TRBD1	TRBV7-9	once	TRBJ1-6
CASGPGTGESRYGYTF	TGTGCTAGTGGACCGGGGACAGGGGAAAGCCGATATGGCTACACCTTC	TRBD1	TRBV12-5	.	TRBJ1-2
CASSLVTSGIGNEQFF	TGTGCCAGCAGCTTAGTTACTAGCGGGATAGGCAATGAGCAGTTCTTC	TRBD2	TRBV11-3	.	TRBJ2-1
CASSLGRWMVSPLHF	TGTGCCAGCAGCTTGGGGAGGTGGATGGTTTCACCCCTCCACTTT	.	TRBV11-2	.	TRBJ1-6
CATCVGENQPQHF	TGTGCCACCTGCGTGGGGGAGAATCAGCCCCAGCATTTT	.	TRBV24-1	once	TRBJ1-5
CSVVRQGTFYGYTF	TGCAGCGTTGTACGGCAGGGAACCTTCTATGGCTACACCTTC	.	TRBV29-1	.	TRBJ1-2
CASSVFGGFSDTQYF	TGTGCCAGCAGCGTATTCGGGGGGTTTTCAGATACGCAGTATTTT	TRBD2	TRBV9	.	TRBJ2-3
CAWSVLGRDYGYTF	TGTGCCTGGAGTGTACTGGGACGGGACTATGGCTACACCTTC	.	TRBV30	.	TRBJ1-2
CASSQDAGSYGYTF	TGTGCCAGCAGCCAAGATGCGGGTAGTTATGGCTACACCTTC	.	TRBV3-1/TRBV3-2	.	TRBJ1-2
CASSEGYLNSPLHF	TGTGCCAGCAGTGAGGGGTACCTTAATTCACCCCTCCACTTT	.	TRBV2	.	TRBJ1-6
CASSDRGQETQYF	TGTGCCAGCAGTGACAGGGGGCAAGAGACCCAGTACTTC	TRBD1	TRBV7-9	once	TRBJ2-5
CASSWTPGTGNQPQHF	TGTGCCAGCAGTTGGACTCCAGGGACGGGCAATCAGCCCCAGCATTTT	.	TRBV6-2/TRBV6-3	.	TRBJ1-5
CAIRIRVPDGNTIYF	TGTGCCATCAGAATCAGGGTTCCGGATGGAAACACCATATATTTT	.	TRBV10-3	.	TRBJ1-3
CASRVWGEETQYF	TGTGCCAGCAGAGTGTGGGGAGAAGAGACCCAGTACTTC	.	TRBV3-1/TRBV3-2	.	TRBJ2-5
CASSQDRANEKLFF	TGCGCCAGCAGCCAAGATCGGGCAAACGAAAAACTGTTTTTT	.	TRBV4-3	.	TRBJ1-4
CASGSGTGATEAFF	TGTGCTAGTGGCTCCGGGACAGGGGCCACTGAAGCTTTCTTT	TRBD1	TRBV12-5	.	TRBJ1-1
CASSLFWGDTEAFF	TGTGCCAGCAGCTTATTTTGGGGTGACACTGAAGCTTTCTTT	.	TRBV5-5	.	TRBJ1-1